This is a list of T cell receptor beta chains from one sample in a study of beta chain features in type 1 diabetes. This table comes from immunoSEQ multiplex PCR, and its TCRdb copy is limited to in-frame clones, with some not included. The table lists fewer than 25,000 clones, more than 60% of them singletons. The specimen sequenced was Tregs from blood. These receptors all come from a woman aged 40 to 49 in good health. Each CDR3 is given with its conserved first and last residue. Fields, in order: CDR3 DNA, CDR3 protein, J gene, D gene, V gene, clone size. The D gene is left open where the match is weak. Size tells how often a clone was seen (once, few, many) or the class of an expanded clone, and some rows leave it out.

TGTGCCAGCTCACCCAGTATGGGACAGTCGAACACTGAAGCTTTCTTT | CASSPSMGQSNTEAFF | TRBJ1-1 | TRBD1 | TRBV18 | .
TGTGCCAGTCAACAGGGGGCCGGGGAGCTGTTTTTT | CASQQGAGELFF | TRBJ2-2 | TRBD1 | TRBV19 | few
TGTGCCAGCAGGCGGGGGGGCGTGGGAAACATTCAGTACTTC | CASRRGGVGNIQYF | TRBJ2-4 | TRBD2 | TRBV6-1 | .
TGTGCCATCAGTGACAGAGGACAGGGGACGGTGAACACCGGGGAGCTGTTTTTT | CAISDRGQGTVNTGELFF | TRBJ2-2 | TRBD1 | TRBV10-3 | few
TGTGCCAGCACCTCCGGACAGGGTTGTAATCAGCCCCAGCATTTT | CASTSGQGCNQPQHF | TRBJ1-5 | TRBD1 | TRBV25-1 | .
TGCGCCAGCAGCTCCCCCAATCCAGACATGAACACTGAAGCTTTCTTT | CASSSPNPDMNTEAFF | TRBJ1-1 | . | TRBV5-1 | .
TGTGCCAGCAGCGTCCCGGGACAGGGGGGCTACACCTTC | CASSVPGQGGYTF | TRBJ1-2 | TRBD1 | TRBV7-2 | .
TGTGCCATCAGTGAACAGGGGAGGCACAATGAGCAGTTCTTC | CAISEQGRHNEQFF | TRBJ2-1 | . | TRBV10-3 | medium-sized
TGTGCCAGCAGTTATCTGACAGGGGGCTATGGCTACACCTTC | CASSYLTGGYGYTF | TRBJ1-2 | TRBD1 | TRBV6-5 | .
TGTGCCAGCAGCCAAGTCGGACAGGGGAGGTCCGAGCAGTACTTC | CASSQVGQGRSEQYF | TRBJ2-7 | TRBD1 | TRBV14 | .
TGTGCCAGCAGCCCGCCGGGACAATACTACGAGCAGTACTTC | CASSPPGQYYEQYF | TRBJ2-7 | . | TRBV4-2 | once
TGTGCCAGCAGCACCGGGACAGGGCTTGGGAGGAATGAGCAGTTCTTC | CASSTGTGLGRNEQFF | TRBJ2-1 | TRBD1 | TRBV11-2 | .
TGTGCCAGCAAATATGCGAACAATGAGCAGTTCTTC | CASKYANNEQFF | TRBJ2-1 | . | TRBV2 | .
TGTGCCAGCACAAAACTAGGTTTGGCAGATACGCAGTATTTT | CASTKLGLADTQYF | TRBJ2-3 | . | TRBV6-1 | .
TGCGCCAGCAGCTTTCACCGGGTAGCGGGGGGGCGCTCCGGGTATGAGCAGTTCTTC | CASSFHRVAGGRSGYEQFF | TRBJ2-1 | TRBD2 | TRBV5-1 | .
TGTGCCAGTAGCGCGGGACAGCCCCACACAGATACGCAGTATTTT | CASSAGQPHTDTQYF | TRBJ2-3 | . | TRBV19 | .
TGTGCCAGCTCACCACACCGGGGCACCGGGGAGCTGTTTTTT | CASSPHRGTGELFF | TRBJ2-2 | . | TRBV18 | .
TGTGCCACTAGGCCCCCAGGCACAGATACGCAGTATTTT | CATRPPGTDTQYF | TRBJ2-3 | . | TRBV7-2 | .
TGTGCCAGCCGTTCTACGCCGAACACTGAAGCTTTCTTT | CASRSTPNTEAFF | TRBJ1-1 | . | TRBV6-5 | few
TGTGCCAGCAGCTTTAAGGGGGTCGGAAATAATGAAAAACTGTTTTTT | CASSFKGVGNNEKLFF | TRBJ1-4 | . | TRBV7-2 | few
TGTGCCAGCAGCCCCATCGGGGTTACAGATACGCAGTATTTT | CASSPIGVTDTQYF | TRBJ2-3 | . | TRBV6-1 | .
TGTGCCAGCAGCTTGTCAGGGGAGACCCAGTACTTC | CASSLSGETQYF | TRBJ2-5 | . | TRBV7-2 | .
TGTGCGGGGCGGGGGACCAGGAATGAGCAGTTCTTC | CAGRGTRNEQFF | TRBJ2-1 | TRBD2 | TRBV25-1 | few
TGTGCCAGCAGCTTAGCCGCGGACTATGAGACCCAGTACTTC | CASSLAADYETQYF | TRBJ2-5 | . | TRBV7-2 | .
TGTGCCAGCAGCTTTACGGGGGGCTCCTACAATGAGCAGTTCTTC | CASSFTGGSYNEQFF | TRBJ2-1 | TRBD2 | TRBV11-2 | few
TGCGCCAGCAGAGGGACTAGCACAGATACGCAGTATTTT | CASRGTSTDTQYF | TRBJ2-3 | . | TRBV5-1 | .
TGTGCCAGCAGGGTTATATTGACAGGGAATAGCAATCAGCCCCAGCATTTT | CASRVILTGNSNQPQHF | TRBJ1-5 | TRBD1 | TRBV2 | .
TGTGCCAGCAGCTTATCGTGGTCTGGAGGAGATACGCAGTATTTT | CASSLSWSGGDTQYF | TRBJ2-3 | . | TRBV7-2 | .
TGTGCCAGCAGTGAATGGGGGGGGGACACTGAAGCTTTCTTT | CASSEWGGDTEAFF | TRBJ1-1 | . | TRBV25-1 | few
TGTGCCATCAGTGACGGGGTGGGTAGCAATCAGCCCCAGCATTTT | CAISDGVGSNQPQHF | TRBJ1-5 | . | TRBV10-3 | few
TGTGCCAGCAGTTCGATGGAAGGGGGTTGGGGGGGTGAGCAGTTCTTC | CASSSMEGGWGGEQFF | TRBJ2-1 | . | TRBV28 | .
TGTGCCAGCAGCTCGGTGTCCTACGAGCAGTACTTC | CASSSVSYEQYF | TRBJ2-7 | . | TRBV7-9 | .
TGTGCCAGCAGCAAATGGTTTGCAGGTTATAATTCACCCCTCCACTTT | CASSKWFAGYNSPLHF | TRBJ1-6 | . | TRBV21-1 | .
TGTGCCAGTACAGCATGGGGCACAGATACGCAGTATTTT | CASTAWGTDTQYF | TRBJ2-3 | . | TRBV7-9 | .
TGTGCCAGCAGCCATTCCTGGGGCGGATCTAACTATGGCTACACCTTC | CASSHSWGGSNYGYTF | TRBJ1-2 | . | TRBV7-2 | .
TGTGCCAGCAGGGGGACAGGATTTCACTATGGCTACACCTTC | CASRGTGFHYGYTF | TRBJ1-2 | TRBD1 | TRBV5-6 | .
TGTGCCAGCAGTGGGACGACTAGCGGATCCTCTTCGAGGAGAACCGGGGAGCTGTTTTTT | CASSGTTSGSSSRRTGELFF | TRBJ2-2 | TRBD2 | TRBV6-1 | .
TGTGCCAGCTCACCAGCGGGGGGACAGGGGCGTAATCAGCCCCAGCATTTT | CASSPAGGQGRNQPQHF | TRBJ1-5 | TRBD1 | TRBV18 | .
TGTGCCAGCAGGAGGCTAGCGGGGAGAACCTACGAGCAGTACTTC | CASRRLAGRTYEQYF | TRBJ2-7 | TRBD2 | TRBV2 | once
TGTGCCAGCAGTTACGTACAGGGGGCCGGGTACGAGCAGTACTTC | CASSYVQGAGYEQYF | TRBJ2-7 | TRBD1 | TRBV6-5 | .
TGTGCCAGTAGTATCCTCAGGGGGGACTATGGCTACACCTTC | CASSILRGDYGYTF | TRBJ1-2 | TRBD1 | TRBV19 | .
TGTGCCAGCAACAGGGATCCTACGGCCTACGAGCAGTACTTC | CASNRDPTAYEQYF | TRBJ2-7 | . | TRBV2 | .
TGTGCCAGCAGTTACTCGGGCAGCATAGAAGCTTTCTTT | CASSYSGSIEAFF | TRBJ1-1 | . | TRBV6-6 | .
TGTGCCAGTAGGAGAGGGAACACTGAAGCTTTCTTT | CASRRGNTEAFF | TRBJ1-1 | . | TRBV19 | .
TGTGCCACCCCACAGGGATATGAAAAACTGTTTTTT | CATPQGYEKLFF | TRBJ1-4 | . | TRBV15 | .
TGTGCCAGCAGAGGACTGGACAGGCCTCTCCTGGGCTACACCTTC | CASRGLDRPLLGYTF | TRBJ1-2 | TRBD1 | TRBV27 | .
TGTGCCAGCAGCTTTCAACGGGGGGCTCCAACCAATGAGCAGTTCTTC | CASSFQRGAPTNEQFF | TRBJ2-1 | . | TRBV7-2 | .
TGCGCCAGCAGCTTGGGATCGGGGGGCACCCAAGAGACCCAGTACTTC | CASSLGSGGTQETQYF | TRBJ2-5 | . | TRBV5-1 | .
TGTGCCAGCAGTCTGACAGGGGGCAACTACGAGCAGTACTTC | CASSLTGGNYEQYF | TRBJ2-7 | TRBD1 | TRBV6-5 | .
TGTGCCAGCAGCATTGGACTGAATACCGGGGAGCTGTTTTTT | CASSIGLNTGELFF | TRBJ2-2 | . | TRBV6-6 | .
TGCGCCAGCAGCCAGGCGCGCGGACGGAGAGGGGGGGCCGCAGATACGCAGTATTTT | CASSQARGRRGGAADTQYF | TRBJ2-3 | . | TRBV5-1 | .
TGTGCCAGCAGTATCAGCCTAGCTACACCATCCGACAATGAGCAGTTCTTC | CASSISLATPSDNEQFF | TRBJ2-1 | . | TRBV21-1 | .
TGTGCCAGCAGTTTACAGACAGGGGAGGACATTCAGTACTTC | CASSLQTGEDIQYF | TRBJ2-4 | TRBD1 | TRBV27 | .
TGTGCCAGCTCACCCCATCCCGGGACTAGCGGGGGGGATTACAATGAGCAGTTCTTC | CASSPHPGTSGGDYNEQFF | TRBJ2-1 | TRBD2 | TRBV18 | .
TGTGCCAGCAGCTTAGTTACAGGCGCGAACACCGGGGAGCTGTTTTTT | CASSLVTGANTGELFF | TRBJ2-2 | . | TRBV11-2 | .
TGCGCCAGCAGCCGAGAGGGAGCTTCCTATGGCTACACCTTC | CASSREGASYGYTF | TRBJ1-2 | . | TRBV5-1 | .